These 27 T cell receptor beta chains originate from one sample sequenced in a study of T-cell reconstitution after alpha-beta-depleted transplantation in children. Unique molecular identifiers were built into the TCRbeta library. MiXCR was run by TCRdb on the PCR reads, yielding one entry per CDR3 protein. The sample has about 900,000 distinct CDR3 sequences; less than 30% are singletons. Sequenced material: PBMCs, mostly from graft donor cells, taken 360 days after TCRalphabeta/CD19-depleted stem cell transplant. Receptors originate from a boy younger than two who had a stem cell transplant for SCID, so the T cells may come from the graft donor.

J is TRBJ2-7 and V is TRBV20-1; D remains unclear. V lost 0 bases, J lost 3 bases, and 15 bases lay in between. Germline V CDR1 and CDR2: DFQATT, SNEGSKA (reference sequence). The CDR3 totals 15 residues. CDR3 sequence reads: CSARDSYTENYEQYF. DNA for the CDR3: TGCAGTGCTAGAGATTCCTATACAGAAAACTACGAGCAGTACTTC.

V is TRBV12-3 or TRBV12-4 and J is TRBJ2-3; D gene unclear. V was cut by 3 bases and J by 1 base, with 11 bases left in between. The CDR3 has 15 residues. CDR3 nucleotides: TGTGCCAGCAGTTTGGCCCTCCGGGGCACAGATACGCAGTATTTT. Its protein is CASSLALRGTDTQYF.

This clonotype was detected only a few times. The chain recombines TRBV6-1 with TRBJ2-1, with TRBD1 matching over 8 bases. V lost 2 bases to trimming and J lost 3 bases; unmatched junction nucleotides: 6. The CDR3 loop spans 16 amino acids. Germline V gene sequence: CDR1 MNHNS, CDR2 SASEGT. The CDR3 spells CASSEMGQVNYNEQFF. DNA of the CDR3: TGTGCCAGCAGTGAAATGGGACAGGTCAACTACAATGAGCAGTTCTTC.

This clonotype has a handful of counts. V and J are TRBV15 and TRBJ1-1; 11 bases match TRBD1. J lost 5 bases, V lost 0 bases, and 5 bases had no gene match. Germline lookup yields CDR1 LNHNV and CDR2 YYDKDF (reference sequence). This CDR3 has 16 residues. As DNA, the CDR3 is TGTGCCACCAGCAGAGATTCCGGGACAGGGGGGACTGAAGCTTTCTTT. Translation gives CATSRDSGTGGTEAFF.

This clonotype was seen at least ten times. The chain uses TRBV7-2 and TRBJ2-5, with 9 positions matching TRBD2. The CDR3 consists of 16 residues. Germline CDR1 is SGHTA and CDR2 is FQGNSA. The trim removed 6 bases at V and 6 bases at J, leaving 14 bases unmatched. The CDR3 reads CASSPPGAGGRKTQYF. For the CDR3, the DNA is TGTGCCAGCAGTCCCCCTGGAGCGGGGGGAAGAAAGACCCAGTACTTC.

Only a few counts were recorded for this clonotype. This chain links TRBV4-2 with TRBJ2-2; TRBD1 matches 9 bases. Germline V gene data show CDR1 as LGHNA and CDR2 as YNFKEQ. CDR3 length: 17 residues. With 4 bases clipped from V and 6 bases from J, the junction kept 12 bases outside the gene matches. CDR3 amino acids: CASSLIPGTGFPGELFF. The CDR3 DNA sequence: TGTGCCAGCAGCCTCATCCCCGGGACAGGGTTTCCCGGGGAGCTGTTTTTT.

The chain recombines TRBV6-2 or TRBV6-3 with TRBJ2-7; possible D gene TRBD2, 6 bases. The CDR3 runs 16 residues. The V end was cut by 6 bases, the J end by 0 bases, with 18 bases between. Looked up from germline, CDR1 is MNHEY and CDR2 is SVGEGT. CDR3 sequence: CASSPRGRGSSYEQYF. In DNA form, the CDR3 reads TGTGCCAGCAGCCCTCGCGGGCGGGGAAGCTCCTACGAGCAGTACTTC.

The V and J genes are TRBV7-7 and TRBJ2-2; D gene ambiguous. Germline V gene data show CDR1 as SSHAT and CDR2 as FNYEAQ (reference sequence). CDR3 length equals 16 residues. Trimming took 1 base from V and 1 from J, leaving 10 bases between them. The CDR3 protein is CASSLGILGNTGELFF. CDR3 sequence (DNA): TGTGCCAGCAGCTTAGGAATTTTGGGGAACACCGGGGAGCTGTTTTTT.

The chain carries TRBV7-7 and TRBJ2-2; no clear D. The CDR3 is 14 amino acids. The V and J ends lost 5 bases and 3 bases respectively, with 10 bases between them. From germline, CDR1 is SSHAT and CDR2 FNYEAQ (reference sequence). In DNA form, the CDR3 reads TGTGCCAGCAGCCCGGACGGCCACACCGGGGAGCTGTTTTTT. Its protein product is CASSPDGHTGELFF.

The chain combines TRBV2 with TRBJ1-4, with 7 bases matching TRBD1. The length of the CDR3 is 21 residues. Germline-derived CDR1 and CDR2 are SNHLY and FYNNEI. V dropped 2 bases and J dropped 3; count of bases not matched to a gene: 21. The CDR3 is CASSELLGQLWVWHPNEKLFF. The DNA for the CDR3 is TGTGCCAGCAGTGAACTGTTGGGACAGCTGTGGGTTTGGCATCCTAATGAAAAACTGTTTTTT.

This clonotype was found a few times. The chain couples TRBV28 to TRBJ2-7; a possible D gene is TRBD1 (5 bases). Germline V gene data show CDR1 as MDHEN and CDR2 as SYDVKM. The V gene lost 2 bases and the J gene lost 7 bases, with 18 bases spanning the gap. The CDR3 sequence is 15 residues long. CDR3 residues: CASSLVGQGLREQYF. CDR3 coding DNA: TGTGCCAGCAGTTTAGTTGGGCAGGGTCTAAGGGAGCAGTACTTC.

Only a few counts were recorded for this clonotype. V and J are TRBV29-1 and TRBJ2-7, with D perhaps TRBD1 or TRBD2 (5 bases each). Germline V gene lookup returns CDR1 SQVTM and CDR2 ANQGSEA. The CDR3 length is 12 residues. Trimming stripped 8 bases from V and 3 bases from J, with 14 bases between. CDR3 nucleotides: TGCAGCTCACGGGACGGAGACTACGAGCAGTACTTC. Translation: CSSRDGDYEQYF.

The chain uses TRBV11-2 and TRBJ2-1; 8 nucleotides align to TRBD2. J gave up 3 bases and V 0 bases, and 10 bases lay outside the gene matches. The length of the CDR3 is 18 residues. Germline CDR1 SGHAT, CDR2 FQNNGV. In DNA, the CDR3 is TGTGCCAGCAGCTTAGACGTCATTGCGGGGGGAATCTACAATGAGCAGTTCTTC. As protein: CASSLDVIAGGIYNEQFF.

Only a few counts were recorded for this clonotype. The rearrangement uses TRBV15 and TRBJ2-3, with D perhaps TRBD1 (6 bases). The germline V gene encodes CDR1 LNHNV and CDR2 YYDKDF (reference sequence). The CDR3 runs to 13 residues. Trimming shortened V by 1 base and J by 8 bases, and 10 bases separated the two germline ends. The CDR3 DNA is TGTGCCACCAGCAGAGGGTGGGGGCTTACGCAGTATTTT. This translates into CATSRGWGLTQYF.

The chain combines TRBV29-1 with TRBJ2-7, with TRBD1 as a possible D gene (5 bases). Trimming removed 4 bases from V and 3 bases from J, with 13 bases in between. Germline lookup yields CDR1 SQVTM and CDR2 ANQGSEA. CDR3 length: 13 residues. The CDR3 loop is CSVARVEGYEQYF. CDR3 nucleotides: TGCAGCGTTGCCAGGGTCGAAGGCTACGAGCAGTACTTC.

This clonotype was observed a few times. The J gene is TRBJ2-1, the V gene TRBV5-1; weak D call: TRBD1 (6 bases). CDR1 and CDR2 (germline): SGHRS, YFSETQ. The V and J ends lost 0 bases and 9 bases respectively, with 16 bases between them. The CDR3 covers 15 residues. CDR3 in DNA: TGCGCCAGCAGCTTGGGGGACACCTTTGGGTCTGAGCAGTTCTTC. It encodes CASSLGDTFGSEQFF.

Ten or more counts support this clonotype. The chain carries TRBV7-2 and TRBJ2-1; TRBD2 agrees at 16 bases. Unmatched junction bases numbered 2, after V lost 4 bases and J lost 11 bases. Germline loops: CDR1 SGHTA, CDR2 FQGNSA. The length of the CDR3 is 14 residues. The DNA for the CDR3 is TGTGCCAGCAGCTCGGGACTAGCGGGAGGGAAGCAGTTCTTC. Protein product: CASSSGLAGGKQFF.

This clonotype occurred a few times. The rearrangement uses TRBV18 and TRBJ2-1; D is uncertain. Germline CDR1 KGHSH, CDR2 LQKENI. The V and J ends lost 3 bases and 5 bases respectively, with 11 bases between them. This CDR3 comprises 14 residues. CDR3 nucleotide sequence: TGTGCCAGCTCACCGATCCGACGGAACAATGAGCAGTTCTTC. Its translation: CASSPIRRNNEQFF.

The V gene is TRBV7-2, the J gene TRBJ2-1, with TRBD1 identical over 8 bases. This CDR3 has 14 amino acids. Germline V lookup: CDR1 SGHTA, CDR2 FQGNSA. After removal of 4 bases from V and 7 bases from J, the junction contained 6 bases not matched to a gene. The CDR3 coding sequence is TGTGCCAGCAGCTCCCGACAGGGGAGGAATGAGCAGTTCTTC. Encoded protein: CASSSRQGRNEQFF.

The V call is TRBV7-2, the J call TRBJ2-3, with D perhaps TRBD1 (5 bases). The CDR3 consists of 14 residues. The germline V gene has CDR1 SGHTA and CDR2 FQGNSA. Trimming left V 1 base short and J 8 bases short, with 13 bases between. The CDR3 spells CASSLEAQVGTQYF. CDR3 bases: TGTGCCAGCAGCTTAGAGGCACAGGTGGGTACGCAGTATTTT.

The chain recombines TRBV7-9 with TRBJ2-1; D is unresolved. Germline assignment: CDR1 SEHNR and CDR2 FQNEAQ (reference sequence). This CDR3 region has 14 residues. V lost 2 bases to trimming and J lost 3 bases, with 8 bases between them. CDR3 bases: TGTGCCAGCAGCTTAACTACGCGCTACAATGAGCAGTTCTTC. This encodes CASSLTTRYNEQFF. The variable domain in full, completed from reference TRBV7-9 and TRBJ2-1, reads DTGVSQNPRHKITKRGQNVTFRCDPISEHNRLYWYRQTLGQGPEFLTYFQNEAQLEKSRLLSDRFSAERPKGSFSTLEIQRTEQGDSAMYLCASSLTTRYNEQFFGPGTRLTVL.

This chain links TRBV12-3 or TRBV12-4 with TRBJ1-3, with 7 positions matching TRBD1. The CDR3 is 15 residues long. V dropped 3 bases and J dropped 0; count of bases not matched to a gene: 2. CDR3 residues: CASSLRGLSGNTIYF. Here the CDR3 DNA reads TGTGCCAGCAGTTTGAGGGGGCTCTCTGGAAACACCATATATTTT.

This clonotype was counted only a few times. The chain carries TRBV18 and TRBJ1-6; maybe TRBD1 (6 bases). The ends were cut back, 1 base at V and 3 bases at J, with 10 bases in the middle. Germline V lookup: CDR1 KGHSH, CDR2 LQKENI. The CDR3 contains 16 residues. Here the CDR3 reads CASSPRNRDYNSPLHF. The CDR3 DNA reads as TGTGCCAGCTCACCACGGAACAGGGACTATAATTCACCCCTCCACTTT. The full variable domain, with the rest looked up from reference TRBV18 and TRBJ1-6, is NAGVMQNPRHLVRRRGQEARLRCSPMKGHSHVYWYRQLPEEGLKFMVYLQKENIIDESGMPKERFSAEFPKEGPSILRIQQVVRGDSAAYFCASSPRNRDYNSPLHFGNGTRLTVT.

This clonotype was detected only a few times. The chain links TRBV5-1 to TRBJ2-2; D not certain. V dropped 6 bases and J dropped 0 bases, with 9 bases sitting between them. CDR1 is SGHRS and CDR2 is YFSETQ in the germline V gene. The CDR3 is 14 amino acids. DNA for the CDR3: TGCGCCAGCACCGACTGGACGAACACCGGGGAGCTGTTTTTT. Residues: CASTDWTNTGELFF.

This clonotype was detected a few times. J is TRBJ2-1 and V is TRBV29-1; D uncertain. Germline V gene lookup returns CDR1 SQVTM and CDR2 ANQGSEA. Trimming shortened V by 5 bases and J by 4 bases, and 3 bases separated the two germline ends. The length of the CDR3 is 10 residues. CDR3 DNA sequence: TGCAGCGTTAAGTACAATGAGCAGTTCTTC. Translating gives CSVKYNEQFF.

The chain carries TRBV3-1 and TRBJ2-7, with no clear D. Between the trimmed V and J ends, which lost 1 base and 7 bases, there was a span of 11 bases. This CDR3 is 13 amino acids long. The germline V gene has CDR1 LGHDT and CDR2 YNNKEL (reference sequence). In DNA form, the CDR3 reads TGTGCCAGCAGCCAAGCGTATGTGGGGGAGCAGTACTTC. Its protein is CASSQAYVGEQYF.

The V and J genes are TRBV29-1 and TRBJ2-1; D uncertain. This CDR3 has 10 residues. The V end lost 4 bases, the J end lost 6 bases, and 4 bases lay between the germline ends. The germline gives CDR1 SQVTM, CDR2 ANQGSEA. In nucleotides, the CDR3 is TGCAGCGTTGGGGCCAATGAGCAGTTCTTC. Protein sequence: CSVGANEQFF.